This record concerns one T cell receptor beta chain sequence. The record originates from a study of blood T cells in healthy people across ages. Alongside a J-beta primer mix, a sample-barcoded 5' primer served in a second PCR lasting roughly 7 to 11 cycles. Via MiXCR, TCRdb re-called the 5' RACE reads, giving one row per CDR3 protein. The table shows 850,000 to 1,000,000 distinct CDR3 sequences, with around 49% occurring only once. Healthy Caucasian individuals from Russia aged about 6 to 100 were enrolled as donors. The CDR3 sequence is 16 residues long. Germline V gives CDR1 DFQATT, CDR2 SNEGSKA (reference sequence). The J segment lost 0 bases and the V segment lost 6 bases, leaving 11 bases of the junction unmatched.

The sample consisted of blood. The chain is built from TRBV20-1 and TRBJ2-5; 9 nucleotides agree with TRBD2. This clonotype originated in a man aged 25 to 45 in good health. CDR3 DNA sequence: TGCAGTGCCACCCTAGCGGGGCAGACCCACCAAGAGACCCAGTACTTC. Amino acid sequence: CSATLAGQTHQETQYF.